The clone carrying this TCR beta chain was counted a few times. The antigen remains unidentified. TCRdb ran MiXCR on the RT-PCR reads and lists one entry per CDR3 protein. The sample consists of 300,000 to 350,000 distinct CDR3 sequences, about 20% of them appearing once. Germline V gives CDR1 SQVTM, CDR2 ANQGSEA. Trimming removed 7 bases from V and 4 bases from J; junction bases left unmatched: 8. This CDR3 is built from 14 residues. This sample is drawn from a study of response to subunit inactivated influenza vaccine. Study-wide findings and caveats: Each seasonal influenza vaccination, the authors suggested, recruits few new T cells.

The sequencing here drew on PBMCs from blood, taken less than 22 months after vaccination. The chain employs TRBV29-1 and TRBJ1-3; 9 nucleotides line up with TRBD1. The sequence was obtained from a man aged 45 to 70 who received an inactivated influenza vaccine. CDR3: CSATGGLSGNTIYF. Here the CDR3 DNA reads TGCAGCGCCACAGGGGGCTTATCAGGAAACACCATATATTTT.